A single count supports the clone carrying this TCR beta chain. Its specificity is unknown. This sample is drawn from a study of cytomegalovirus exposure and HLA in healthy donors. This CDR3 spans 15 amino acids. The V gene's germline CDR1 is KGHSH and CDR2 LQKENI. The V and J ends lost 0 bases and 8 bases respectively, with 15 bases between them. General observations from the study: The study found most TCR sequences rare, yet found some public TCRs in many donors. Several of the most significant clusters appeared, in a later analysis, to be linked to common viral pathogens. According to an earlier analysis, most TCR beta V segments yielded productive rearrangements about 87% or about 30% of the time.

With 60 Vbeta and 13 Jbeta primers, the PCR was carried out. Per the original data handling: Among the unique TCR beta chains that a later analysis counted, roughly 80 million in all, roughly 11 million were shared. The method was immunoSEQ multiplex PCR; TCRdb's version includes in-frame clones alone and lacks a portion of them. V, J and clone size are taken as reported in that table, and D and trimming were inferred from the DNA itself. The sample consists of under 150,000 clones, 80% of them appearing once. The chain joins TRBV18 to TRBJ2-3; maybe TRBD1 (6 bases). Source material: PBMCs. This TCR was sampled from a man between 35 and 55 years old in good health and CMV-seropositive. The CDR3 region has the DNA TGTGCCAGCTCACCACCCCCACAGGGTACGGGTACGCAGTATTTT. Protein sequence: CASSPPPQGTGTQYF.